One sample yielded the 31 T cell receptor beta chains listed below, sequenced in a study of CD8 T cell repertoires and HIV-1 epitope variants. Sequencing was performed with immunoSEQ multiplex PCR; in TCRdb, only in-frame clones are kept and a portion is missing. The sample yields 80,000 to 95,000 clones, around 67% seen once. Sequencing used uncultured baseline CD8+ T cells from peripheral blood mononuclear cells (PBMCs). The receptor source for this set is a male donor with HIV.

The chain links TRBV13 to TRBJ2-7; TRBD2 might be the D (5 bases). From germline, CDR1 is PRHDT and CDR2 FYEKMQ (reference sequence). The V and J ends lost 2 bases and 3 bases respectively, with 8 bases between them. This CDR3 region has 13 residues. DNA for the CDR3: TGTGCCAGCAGCTTAAATGAGGGCTACGAGCAGTACTTC. Translating gives CASSLNEGYEQYF.

The gene calls are TRBV28 and TRBJ2-4; perhaps TRBD1 as D (6 bases). The CDR3 length is 14 residues. Deletions cut 3 bases from V and 9 bases from J, with 15 bases between. The germline gives CDR1 MDHEN, CDR2 SYDVKM. CDR3 nucleotides: TGTGCCAGCAGTTTGACAGGTGATTTTAGCATTCAGTACTTC. It codes for CASSLTGDFSIQYF.

The sample holds one count of this clone. This chain joins TRBV18 and TRBJ1-2, with D hard to call. CDR3 length equals 12 residues. The V gene lost 6 bases and the J gene lost 5 bases, with 10 bases spanning the gap. Per the germline V gene, CDR1 is KGHSH and CDR2 is LQKENI. This chain's CDR3 is CASSVDVYGYTF. CDR3 nucleotides: TGTGCCAGCTCCGTGGACGTTTATGGCTACACCTTC.

This clone turned up a few times. The chain joins TRBV29-1 to TRBJ2-7; the D gene could be TRBD1 or TRBD2 (5 bases each). The CDR3 loop spans 12 amino acids. V was shortened by 4 bases and J by 7 bases, with 14 bases between the two germline ends. CDR1 and CDR2 from the germline V gene are SQVTM and ANQGSEA. DNA for the CDR3: TGCAGCGTTGCCCAGGGTCGCGGGGAGCAGTACTTC. Translated: CSVAQGRGEQYF.

The genes are TRBV5-6 and TRBJ1-3; D is unclear. The ends were cut back, 4 bases at V and 0 bases at J, with 17 bases in the middle. Germline assignment: CDR1 SGHDT and CDR2 YYEEEE. There are 17 residues in the CDR3. The CDR3 bases are TGTGCCAGCAGCGGCACGGATTTACTGCGCTCTGGAAACACCATATATTTT. It yields the protein CASSGTDLLRSGNTIYF.

This clone has a single count. The CDR3 reads CASSLQGQGFGTEAFF. CDR3 coding DNA: TGTGCCAGCAGTTTACAGGGACAGGGGTTTGGCACTGAAGCTTTCTTT. The chain combines TRBV27 with TRBJ1-1; TRBD1 matches 10 bases. J gave up 4 bases and V 2 bases, and 7 bases lay outside the gene matches. The CDR3 has 16 amino acids. Germline CDR1 reads MNHEY; CDR2 reads SMNVEV (reference sequence).

The chain employs TRBV4-1 and TRBJ1-5; D unclear. V gave up 5 bases and J gave up 4 bases, with 12 bases separating them. The germline CDR1 and CDR2 sequences are MGHRA and YSYEKL. The CDR3 runs to 14 residues. As DNA, the CDR3 is TGCGCCAGCAGCGACGCGGGAAGAAATCAGCCCCAGCATTTT. Translated: CASSDAGRNQPQHF.

V is TRBV15 and J is TRBJ2-1; no reliable D call. CDR1 and CDR2 (germline): LNHNV, YYDKDF (reference sequence). V was clipped by 3 bases and J by 9 bases, with 18 bases between them. This CDR3 is 15 amino acids long. CDR3 loop: CATSSRSLMRVEQFF. The CDR3 DNA reads TGTGCCACCAGCAGCCGGTCCTTGATGCGTGTTGAGCAGTTCTTC.

This chain links TRBV6-5 with TRBJ1-6; D remains ambiguous. With 6 bases removed from V and 10 bases from J, the gap between germline ends came to 10 bases. The CDR3 runs 12 residues. CDR1 MNHEY and CDR2 SVGAGI come from the germline V gene. The CDR3 sequence: CASRGSGSPLHF. The DNA of the CDR3 is TGTGCCAGCAGAGGGTCGGGGTCACCCCTCCACTTT.

This chain uses TRBV14 with TRBJ1-2; no definite D call. Germline CDR1 is SGHDN and CDR2 is FVKESK. The CDR3 totals 13 residues. Trimming pared 0 bases from V and 1 base from J, leaving 3 bases between. CDR3 sequence: CASSQDYNYGYTF. The CDR3, as DNA: TGTGCCAGCAGCCAAGATTATAACTATGGCTACACCTTC.

The chain joins TRBV5-1 to TRBJ1-6; D unresolved. The germline V gene has CDR1 SGHRS and CDR2 YFSETQ. The V and J ends lost 2 bases and 7 bases respectively, with 19 bases between them. The CDR3 has 17 amino acids. CDR3 DNA: TGCGCCAGCAGCTTTTTAGTCGGGCCTACTTCAAATTCACCCCTCCACTTT. Translating gives CASSFLVGPTSNSPLHF. The full variable domain, completed using reference TRBV5-1 and TRBJ1-6, is KAGVTQTPRYLIKTRGQQVTLSCSPISGHRSVSWYQQTPGQGLQFLFEYFSETQRNKGNFPGRFSGRQFSNSRSEMNVSTLELGDSALYLCASSFLVGPTSNSPLHFGNGTRLTVT.

CDR3 sequence: CASSEARGRAYSNQPQHF. CDR3 DNA sequence: TGTGCCAGCAGTGAAGCGAGGGGGAGGGCTTATAGCAATCAGCCCCAGCATTTT. This sequence joins TRBV6-1 and TRBJ1-5; D may be TRBD1 (6 bases). The CDR3 spans 18 residues. Germline assignment: CDR1 MNHNS and CDR2 SASEGT. V gave up 0 bases and J gave up 0 bases, with 15 bases separating them.

The rearrangement joins TRBV4-3 to TRBJ2-1, with TRBD2 matching over 11 bases. The germline V gene encodes CDR1 LGHNA and CDR2 YSLEER. V lost 4 bases to trimming and J lost 8 bases; unmatched junction nucleotides: 7. The CDR3 totals 15 residues. The CDR3: CASSLSGGARDEQFF. In nucleotides, the CDR3 is TGCGCCAGCAGCCTTAGCGGGGGGGCTAGGGATGAGCAGTTCTTC.

The chain combines TRBV4-2 with TRBJ1-1; possible D gene TRBD1, 6 bases. In germline, CDR1 is LGHNA, CDR2 YNFKEQ. This CDR3 has 16 amino acids. V lost 4 bases, J lost 5 bases, and 20 bases lay in between. The CDR3 DNA reads as TGTGCCAGCAGCCTCAGGGGTCCGGGGGCGGGGACTGAAGCTTTCTTT. Its protein is CASSLRGPGAGTEAFF.

J is TRBJ1-1 and V is TRBV7-6; D unresolved. With 1 base removed from V and 1 base from J, the gap between germline ends came to 16 bases. The CDR3 runs to 17 residues. Germline V lookup: CDR1 SGHVS, CDR2 FNYEAQ. DNA of the CDR3: TGTGCCAGCAGCTTAGTGCCCTTAAGGCGTCAGAACACTGAAGCTTTCTTT. Protein sequence: CASSLVPLRRQNTEAFF.

This chain links TRBV7-9 with TRBJ1-2, with D perhaps matching TRBD1 (5 bases). V lost 5 bases, J lost 4 bases, and 17 bases lay in between. This CDR3 is 15 amino acids long. CDR1 SEHNR and CDR2 FQNEAQ come from the germline V gene (reference sequence). The CDR3: CASSDARVEGYGYTF. The CDR3 coding sequence is TGTGCCAGCAGCGACGCCAGGGTAGAGGGCTATGGCTACACCTTC.

This clone was counted at least ten times. The chain links TRBV5-6 to TRBJ2-7; tentatively, D is TRBD1 (5 bases). The CDR3 sequence is 13 residues long. Germline V CDR1 and CDR2: SGHDT, YYEEEE. V lost 0 bases and J 7 bases, leaving 11 bases between the germline ends. The CDR3 loop reads CASSLGQSSEQYF. CDR3 nucleotide sequence: TGTGCCAGCAGCTTGGGACAGTCCTCAGAGCAGTACTTC. Based on the CDR3 plus reference TRBV5-6 and TRBJ2-7, the full variable domain is DAGVTQSPTHLIKTRGQQVTLRCSPKSGHDTVSWYQQALGQGPQFIFQYYEEEERQRGNFPDRFSGHQFPNYSSELNVNALLLGDSALYLCASSLGQSSEQYFGPGTRLTVT.

The rearrangement links TRBV28 to TRBJ2-2; 8 positions agree with TRBD1. V shed 3 bases, J shed 5 bases, and the junction held 5 bases outside the gene matches. Germline loops: CDR1 MDHEN, CDR2 SYDVKM. CDR3 length equals 15 residues. The DNA of the CDR3 is TGTGCCAGCAGTTTCAGGGGGCAAACGACCGGGGAGCTGTTTTTT. Protein sequence: CASSFRGQTTGELFF.

This clone was observed many times. The chain couples TRBV30 to TRBJ1-5, with D possibly matching TRBD1 (5 bases). V dropped 2 bases and J dropped 2 bases, with 7 bases sitting between them. The V gene's germline CDR1 is GTSNPN and CDR2 SVGIG (reference sequence). There are 13 residues in the CDR3. CDR3 sequence (DNA): TGTGCCTGGAGTTTGGGGGGCAATCAGCCCCAGCATTTT. It is translated as CAWSLGGNQPQHF.

The sample holds one count of this clone. The rearrangement uses TRBV7-9 and TRBJ1-1, with no clear D. Germline V lookup: CDR1 SEHNR, CDR2 FQNEAQ (reference sequence). CDR3 length equals 11 residues. The V and J ends lost 1 base and 11 bases respectively, with 8 bases between them. CDR3 sequence (DNA): TGTGCCAGCAGCTTAGAGGAGAGGGCTTTCTTT. This gives the protein CASSLEERAFF.

V gene TRBV13 combines with J gene TRBJ2-3; 12 nucleotides agree with TRBD2. CDR1 and CDR2 (germline): PRHDT, FYEKMQ (reference sequence). This CDR3 is 16 amino acids long. Losses at the gene ends were 3 bases for V and 4 bases for J; bases not matched to a gene: 5. CDR3 region: CASSFPSGGAPDTQYF. Written as DNA, the CDR3 is TGTGCCAGCAGCTTTCCTAGCGGGGGGGCCCCAGATACGCAGTATTTT.

The chain has TRBV10-3 and TRBJ2-4; 7 nucleotides match TRBD2. The germline CDR1 and CDR2 sequences are ENHRY and SYGVKD. The ends lost 0 bases at V and 4 bases at J; junction bases unmatched: 6. CDR3 length: 16 residues. CDR3 sequence reads: CAISESGGSSKNIQYF. CDR3 coding DNA: TGTGCCATCAGTGAGTCTGGCGGGAGTAGTAAAAACATTCAGTACTTC.

This clone was detected only a few times. V gene TRBV5-1 combines with J gene TRBJ2-7; D call uncertain. The ends were cut back, 0 bases at V and 1 base at J, with 5 bases in the middle. Looked up from germline, CDR1 is SGHRS and CDR2 is YFSETQ. The CDR3 consists of 13 residues. The CDR3 sequence is CASSLDPSYEQYF. The CDR3 DNA reads as TGCGCCAGCAGCTTGGATCCGTCCTACGAGCAGTACTTC. The variable domain in full, completed from reference TRBV5-1 and TRBJ2-7, reads KAGVTQTPRYLIKTRGQQVTLSCSPISGHRSVSWYQQTPGQGLQFLFEYFSETQRNKGNFPGRFSGRQFSNSRSEMNVSTLELGDSALYLCASSLDPSYEQYFGPGTRLTVT.

This clone was counted a few times. The chain is built from TRBV11-2 and TRBJ1-2, with a weak D call TRBD1 (5 bases). The CDR3 spans 13 residues. Germline V lookup: CDR1 SGHAT, CDR2 FQNNGV. Trimming left V 5 bases short and J 4 bases short, with 11 bases between. The CDR3 DNA reads TGTGCCAGCAGCCCAGGGTTAGGCTATGGCTACACCTTC. Translated: CASSPGLGYGYTF.

The chain is built from TRBV18 and TRBJ2-7; TRBD2 matches at 11 bases. There are 16 residues in the CDR3. Trimming took 8 bases from V and 4 from J; bases not matched to a gene: 13. Germline loops: CDR1 KGHSH, CDR2 LQKENI. CDR3 sequence reads: CASLPTRASGRYEQYF. DNA of the CDR3: TGTGCCAGCCTCCCCACCCGGGCTAGCGGGAGGTACGAGCAGTACTTC.

The rearrangement joins TRBV28 to TRBJ1-1, with D perhaps TRBD1 (6 bases). The CDR3 spans 15 residues. V gave up 8 bases and J gave up 1 base, with 17 bases separating them. The germline V gene has CDR1 MDHEN and CDR2 SYDVKM. CDR3 sequence (DNA): TGTGCCAGCGCCTTTTGGGGGGCCTCGAACACTGAAGCTTTCTTT. It encodes CASAFWGASNTEAFF.

The table lists this clone with a few counts. V usage is TRBV28 and J usage is TRBJ2-1; tentatively, D is TRBD1 (6 bases). The V and J ends lost 6 bases and 7 bases respectively, with 19 bases between them. Germline V gene data show CDR1 as MDHEN and CDR2 as SYDVKM. The CDR3 is 15 residues long. The DNA of the CDR3 is TGTGCCAGCAGCAACGCGCACAGGGAAAAAAATGAGCAGTTCTTC. It codes for CASSNAHREKNEQFF. Using reference TRBV28 and TRBJ2-1 for the parts outside the CDR3, the full variable domain is DVKVTQSSRYLVKRTGEKVFLECVQDMDHENMFWYRQDPGLGLRLIYFSYDVKMKEKGDIPEGYSVSREKKERFSLILESASTNQTSMYLCASSNAHREKNEQFFGPGTRLTVL.

The V gene is TRBV5-1, the J gene TRBJ2-7; TRBD2 matches at 8 bases. Germline CDR1 and CDR2: SGHRS and YFSETQ. There are 15 residues in the CDR3. V was clipped by 1 base and J by 6 bases; unmatched bases: 9. This chain's CDR3 is CASSLKGTRKIEQYF. DNA for the CDR3: TGCGCCAGCAGCTTGAAGGGGACTAGAAAAATCGAGCAGTACTTC.

This chain links TRBV14 with TRBJ2-3; no definite D call. Trimming pared 3 bases from V and 3 bases from J, leaving 10 bases between. Germline assignment: CDR1 SGHDN and CDR2 FVKESK. CDR3 length equals 14 residues. The chain's CDR3 is CASSHRTSTDTQYF. The CDR3 DNA is TGTGCCAGCAGCCATAGGACGAGTACAGATACGCAGTATTTT. The variable domain in full, with the rest retrieved from reference TRBV14 and TRBJ2-3, is EAGVTQFPSHSVIEKGQTVTLRCDPISGHDNLYWYRRVMGKEIKFLLHFVKESKQDESGMPNNRFLAERTGGTYSTLKVQPAELEDSGVYFCASSHRTSTDTQYFGPGTRLTVL.

The V and J genes are TRBV18 and TRBJ2-1; 8 bases match TRBD1. The V segment lost 6 bases and the J segment 9 bases; nucleotides outside the gene matches: 10. CDR1 KGHSH and CDR2 LQKENI come from the germline V gene. CDR3 length equals 14 residues. CDR3 bases: TGTGCCAGCTCGCGACAGGGGTCTAATGGTGAGCAGTTCTTC. This codes for CASSRQGSNGEQFF.

The CDR3 reads CSVETGGFYGYTF. The CDR3 DNA reads as TGCAGCGTTGAAACAGGGGGCTTCTATGGCTACACCTTC. V gene TRBV29-1 combines with J gene TRBJ1-2; TRBD1 aligns across 9 bases. Losses at the gene ends were 2 bases for V and 4 bases for J; bases not matched to a gene: 2. The CDR3 extends over 13 amino acids. The germline CDR1 and CDR2 sequences are SQVTM and ANQGSEA. The full variable domain, with the rest looked up from reference TRBV29-1 and TRBJ1-2, is SAVISQKPSRDICQRGTSLTIQCQVDSQVTMMFWYRQQPGQSLTLIATANQGSEATYESGFVIDKFPISRPNLTFSTLTVSNMSPEDSSIYLCSVETGGFYGYTFGSGTRLTVV.